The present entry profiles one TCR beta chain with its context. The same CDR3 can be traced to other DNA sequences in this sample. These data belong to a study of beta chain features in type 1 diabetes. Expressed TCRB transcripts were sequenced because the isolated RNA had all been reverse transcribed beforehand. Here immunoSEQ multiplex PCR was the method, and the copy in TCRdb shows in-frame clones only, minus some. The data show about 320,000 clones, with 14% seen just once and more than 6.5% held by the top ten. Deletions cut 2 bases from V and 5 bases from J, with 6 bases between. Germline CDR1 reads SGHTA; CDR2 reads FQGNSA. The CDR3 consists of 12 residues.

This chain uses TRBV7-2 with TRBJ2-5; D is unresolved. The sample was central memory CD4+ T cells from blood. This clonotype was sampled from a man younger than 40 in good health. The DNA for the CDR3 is TGTGCCAGCAGCTTACTGAGGGAGACCCAGTACTTC. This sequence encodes CASSLLRETQYF.